One sample yielded the 17 T cell receptor beta chains listed below, sequenced in a study of cytomegalovirus exposure and HLA in healthy donors. Both 60 Vbeta primers and 13 Jbeta primers went into the PCR. The table came from immunoSEQ multiplex PCR; TCRdb's copy has only in-frame clones and leaves some out. The table includes 110,000 to 150,000 clones, roughly 76% detected once. The sequenced sample was PBMCs. The receptors were sampled from a human donor in good health.

The chain is built from TRBV30 and TRBJ1-1; D is uncertain. The germline V gene has CDR1 GTSNPN and CDR2 SVGIG (reference sequence). CDR3 size: 12 residues. CDR3 residues: CARREMNTEAFF. The CDR3 coding sequence is TGTGCTAGGAGGGAAATGAACACTGAAGCTTTCTTT.

This chain links TRBV2 with TRBJ2-3; D unclear. Germline CDR1 SNHLY, CDR2 FYNNEI. Trimming left V 11 bases short and J 6 bases short, with 9 bases between. The CDR3 loop spans 10 amino acids. The CDR3 nucleotides read TGTGCCGCCGGCGGCGATACGCAGTATTTT. This translates into CAAGGDTQYF.

The rearrangement joins TRBV14 to TRBJ2-5; TRBD1 aligns across 11 bases. The junction had 11 bases not matched to a gene; V was cut back by 3 bases and J by 5 bases. Germline V gene data show CDR1 as SGHDN and CDR2 as FVKESK. The CDR3 is 17 residues long. Here the CDR3 reads CASSQVYGQGAGETQYF. The CDR3, as DNA: TGTGCCAGCAGCCAGGTATACGGACAGGGGGCGGGTGAGACCCAGTACTTC.

The chain joins TRBV6-5 to TRBJ1-2; D perhaps matches TRBD1 (5 bases). Germline loops: CDR1 MNHEY, CDR2 SVGAGI. The CDR3 extends over 15 amino acids. Between the trimmed V and J ends, which lost 5 bases and 8 bases, there was a span of 21 bases. The CDR3 is CASSRTNHGEGGYTF. As DNA, the CDR3 is TGTGCCAGCAGTCGAACAAACCACGGGGAGGGGGGCTACACCTTC.

This rearrangement joins TRBV11-2 to TRBJ1-2; possibly TRBD1 for D (5 bases). CDR1 and CDR2 (germline): SGHAT, FQNNGV. The CDR3 runs to 15 residues. The V gene lost 5 bases and the J gene lost 4 bases, with 17 bases spanning the gap. CDR3 sequence reads: CASSPGPTDPYGYTF. The CDR3 bases are TGTGCCAGCAGCCCCGGACCGACAGACCCCTATGGCTACACCTTC.

This clone turned up a few times. This chain links TRBV15 with TRBJ1-2; perhaps TRBD1 as D (6 bases). Germline loops: CDR1 LNHNV, CDR2 YYDKDF (reference sequence). There are 17 residues in the CDR3. The V and J ends lost 1 base and 8 bases respectively, with 23 bases between them. The CDR3 region is CATSRGGQGRWNIGYTF. DNA for the CDR3: TGTGCCACCAGCAGAGGCGGCCAGGGGCGCTGGAATATAGGCTACACCTTC.

The V and J genes are TRBV6-5 and TRBJ2-7; possibly TRBD1 for D (6 bases). CDR3 length: 16 amino acids. Trimming took off 2 bases at V and 3 bases at J, with 17 bases between the two ends. Germline-derived CDR1 and CDR2 are MNHEY and SVGAGI. CDR3 in DNA: TGTGCCAGCAGTTACGGTGGGGCAGGGGACCTCTACGAGCAGTACTTC. It encodes CASSYGGAGDLYEQYF.

This chain joins TRBV6-1 and TRBJ1-3; 7 bases are a match to TRBD1. This CDR3 is 16 amino acids long. With 1 base clipped from V and 0 bases from J, the junction kept 3 bases outside the gene matches. The germline V gene encodes CDR1 MNHNS and CDR2 SASEGT. The CDR3 bases are TGTGCCAGCAGTGAAGTGGGACAGAGCTCTGGAAACACCATATATTTT. Protein: CASSEVGQSSGNTIYF.

J is TRBJ1-2 and V is TRBV2; no clear D. This CDR3 comprises 12 residues. Germline lookup yields CDR1 SNHLY and CDR2 FYNNEI. V lost 6 bases, J lost 8 bases, and 13 bases lay in between. This chain's CDR3 is CASSMRDRGYTF. The DNA of the CDR3 is TGTGCCAGCAGCATGAGAGATCGAGGCTACACCTTC. Full variable domain (missing parts from reference TRBV2 and TRBJ1-2): EPEVTQTPSHQVTQMGQEVILRCVPISNHLYFYWYRQILGQKVEFLVSFYNNEISEKSEIFDDQFSVERPDGSNFTLKIRSTKLEDSAMYFCASSMRDRGYTFGSGTRLTVV.

This clone was found a few times. V is TRBV6-6 and J is TRBJ1-5; D remains ambiguous. Germline values: CDR1 MNHNY, CDR2 SVGAGI (reference sequence). CDR3 length: 13 amino acids. Trimming took off 8 bases at V and 3 bases at J, with 11 bases between the two ends. In nucleotides, the CDR3 is TGTGCCAGCGCCGGGGAGCCCAATCAGCCCCAGCATTTT. Amino acid sequence: CASAGEPNQPQHF.

The chain uses TRBV6-1 and TRBJ2-5; D might be TRBD1 (5 bases). Germline CDR1 reads MNHNS; CDR2 reads SASEGT. The CDR3 is 12 residues long. V lost 6 bases, J lost 5 bases, and 10 bases lay in between. CDR3 nucleotides: TGTGCCAGCAGCCAAAGGGGCGAGACCCAGTACTTC. As protein: CASSQRGETQYF.

This clone appeared a few times. The chain couples TRBV2 to TRBJ2-5; TRBD2 agrees at 10 bases. Germline CDR1 SNHLY, CDR2 FYNNEI. J was trimmed by 2 bases and V by 5 bases; bases with no gene match: 8. This CDR3 is built from 16 residues. CDR3 DNA sequence: TGTGCCAGCAGTCCTCGACTAGCGGGCACTCAAGAGACCCAGTACTTC. The encoded protein is CASSPRLAGTQETQYF. The whole variable domain, remainder taken from reference TRBV2 and TRBJ2-5, is EPEVTQTPSHQVTQMGQEVILRCVPISNHLYFYWYRQILGQKVEFLVSFYNNEISEKSEIFDDQFSVERPDGSNFTLKIRSTKLEDSAMYFCASSPRLAGTQETQYFGPGTRLLVL.

V and J are TRBV7-9 and TRBJ2-5, with 9 positions matching TRBD2. The ends lost 1 base at V and 4 bases at J; junction bases unmatched: 4. Germline V lookup: CDR1 SEHNR, CDR2 FQNEAQ (reference sequence). This CDR3 contains 15 residues. The CDR3, as DNA: TGTGCCAGCAGCTTAGTGGTAGCGGGAGTAGAGACCCAGTACTTC. It encodes CASSLVVAGVETQYF.

The chain links TRBV5-4 to TRBJ1-2, with 10 nucleotides matching TRBD1. The ends lost 2 bases at V and 6 bases at J; junction bases unmatched: 7. This CDR3 comprises 15 residues. CDR1 SGHNT and CDR2 YYREEE come from the germline V gene (reference sequence). CDR3 residues: CASSFDRGQSNGYTF. CDR3 nucleotides: TGTGCCAGCAGCTTCGACAGGGGGCAGTCGAATGGCTACACCTTC.

The chain joins TRBV30 to TRBJ1-2, with 8 bases aligning to TRBD1. The length of the CDR3 is 17 residues. Germline-derived CDR1 and CDR2 are GTSNPN and SVGIG (reference sequence). The ends lost 4 bases at V and 1 base at J; junction bases unmatched: 14. CDR3 in DNA: TGTGCCTGGACCTCAACCCAAGACAGGGGTATTAACTATGGCTACACCTTC. Its translation is CAWTSTQDRGINYGYTF.

The chain combines TRBV7-4 with TRBJ2-2; 11 bases align to TRBD2. The CDR3 covers 16 residues. The V gene's germline CDR1 is SGHVT and CDR2 SQSDAQ. The trim removed 4 bases at V and 5 bases at J, leaving 6 bases unmatched. The CDR3 is CASSWRLAGGTGELFF. In nucleotides, the CDR3 is TGTGCCAGCAGCTGGCGGTTAGCGGGAGGGACCGGGGAGCTGTTTTTT. The full variable domain, in which reference TRBV7-4 and TRBJ2-2 provide the parts outside the CDR3, is GAGVSQSPRYKVAKRGRDVALRCDSISGHVTLYWYRQTLGQGSEVLTYSQSDAQRDKSGRPSGRFSAERPERSVSTLKIQRTEQGDSAVYLCASSWRLAGGTGELFFGEGSRLTVL.

The chain has TRBV30 and TRBJ1-6; maybe TRBD1 (6 bases). The V gene lost 2 bases and the J gene lost 3 bases, with 11 bases spanning the gap. The CDR3 is 15 amino acids. The germline CDR1 and CDR2 sequences are GTSNPN and SVGIG (reference sequence). The CDR3 sequence is CAWSLGRGYNSPLHF. DNA of the CDR3: TGTGCCTGGAGTCTTGGCAGGGGCTATAATTCACCCCTCCACTTT.